This T cell receptor beta chain was captured by sequencing in a study of shared clonotypes between healthy human individuals. Of note for this clone: Other nucleotide sequences from this sample produce the same CDR3.

This table comes from immunoSEQ multiplex PCR, and its TCRdb copy is limited to in-frame clones, with some not included. The data show more than 2 million clones, 90% to 95% seen once. Sequencing was performed on naive CD4+ T cells sorted from blood. Subset meaning: CD45RA+ positively selected. The TCR sequence derives from a man younger than 35 in good health.

The CDR3 sequence is CASSARYEQYF. CDR3 bases: TGTGCCAGCAGTGCCCGCTACGAGCAGTACTTC. This sequence joins TRBV6-1 and TRBJ2-7; D is undetermined. The CDR3 is made up of 11 amino acids. The ends were cut back, 4 bases at V and 3 bases at J, with 4 bases in the middle. The germline gives CDR1 MNHNS, CDR2 SASEGT.